This TCR beta chain was documented in a study of long-term antiretroviral therapy in people with HIV. On the study more broadly: The study's earliest collections predate the 2015 immediate-ART recommendation by about a decade.

On this clone: What it binds is unknown.

Run at survey level, the immunoSEQ assay was version v3.0. Data came from immunoSEQ multiplex PCR; TCRdb stores just in-frame clones and leaves some out. The table includes 20,000 to 25,000 clones, roughly 90% detected once. Findings of the study overall: Samples were collected from the mid-2000s to the late 2010s under possibly less effective ART regimens. With ART, diversity went up but was still lower than in transplant donor controls.

The clonotype was recovered from a man in his fifties or sixties with HIV. The specimen was unsorted PBMCs, collected 0.6 years after starting antiretroviral therapy.

As DNA, the CDR3 is TGCGCCAGCAGCTCGCTTTGGCGGGAGGACTCCGAGCAGTACTTC. This sequence encodes CASSSLWREDSEQYF. The chain couples TRBV5-1 to TRBJ2-7, with 8 bases that match TRBD2. The V and J ends lost 3 bases and 6 bases, in that order; junction bases with no gene match: 11. Germline V gives CDR1 SGHRS, CDR2 YFSETQ. There are 15 residues in the CDR3.